Below, 31 T cell receptor beta chains from the same sample are listed, as sequenced in a study of CD8+CD57+ T cells in acquired aplastic anemia. TCR beta VDJ and CDR3 were profiled, and genomic DNA was the template. TCRdb reprocessed the reads via MiXCR and lists one record per CDR3 protein. This table has around 140,000 distinct CDR3 sequences, around 41% appearing once. Sequencing input: sorted CD4+, CD8+, or CD8+CD57+ T cells (not recorded which) from PBMCs. All receptors derive from a human donor in good health, serving as a control.

The chain couples TRBV5-4 to TRBJ2-1; TRBD2 aligns across 9 bases. CDR3 length: 15 amino acids. Losses at the gene ends were 0 bases for V and 2 bases for J; bases not matched to a gene: 0. From germline, CDR1 is SGHNT and CDR2 YYREEE (reference sequence). CDR3 bases: TGTGCCAGCAGCTTGGGGACTAGCGCCTACAATGAGCAGTTCTTC. Amino acids: CASSLGTSAYNEQFF.

This clonotype was detected many times. CDR3 sequence reads: CASSLATYEQYF. CDR3 bases: TGTGCCAGCAGCTTAGCAACGTACGAGCAGTACTTC. The chain joins TRBV7-9 to TRBJ2-7; D is uncertain. The CDR3 spans 12 residues. CDR1 and CDR2 (germline): SEHNR, FQNEAQ (reference sequence). Trimming took off 0 bases at V and 4 bases at J, with 4 bases between the two ends.

This clonotype was seen repeatedly, ten times or more. This chain links TRBV10-2 with TRBJ2-1, with D possibly matching TRBD1 (6 bases). The CDR3 sequence is 14 residues long. Trimming took 7 bases from V and 1 from J, leaving 11 bases between them. The germline CDR1 and CDR2 sequences are WSHSY and SAAADI. The CDR3 DNA reads as TGCGCCAGCACCGAACAGGGATCCTACAATGAGCAGTTCTTC. Amino acid sequence: CASTEQGSYNEQFF.

This clonotype occurred many times. The chain combines TRBV5-4 with TRBJ2-5, with D hard to call. The CDR3 sequence is 13 residues long. The V end was cut by 4 bases, the J end by 1 base, with 8 bases between. Germline V CDR1 and CDR2: SGHNT, YYREEE (reference sequence). CDR3 DNA sequence: TGTGCCAGCAGCCTACCGGCCCAAGAGACCCAGTACTTC. Protein: CASSLPAQETQYF.

This clonotype was counted ten times or more. This chain uses TRBV7-9 with TRBJ2-5, with D possibly TRBD1 on 6 matching bases. Germline CDR1 SEHNR, CDR2 FQNEAQ (reference sequence). The CDR3 loop spans 14 amino acids. V shed 1 base and J shed 1 base, with 7 bases lying between them. The CDR3 region has the DNA TGTGCCAGCAGCTTAGGAGGGGGCCAAGAGACCCAGTACTTC. Its protein is CASSLGGGQETQYF.

This clonotype was recorded many times. This chain joins TRBV20-1 and TRBJ2-3; 9 nucleotides align to TRBD2. The germline V gene encodes CDR1 DFQATT and CDR2 SNEGSKA (reference sequence). V gave up 5 bases and J gave up 4 bases; unmatched junction bases: 10. The CDR3 loop spans 15 amino acids. The DNA of the CDR3 is TGCAGTGCTTATCCGACTAGCGGACGGGCAGATACGCAGTATTTT. It translates to CSAYPTSGRADTQYF.

With regard to this clonotype: The conserved phenylalanine or tryptophan is not found at the CDR3 terminus, so this likely reflects a read error. Because the CDR3's place on the DNA is in doubt, the DNA is left out and the CDR3 is given as listed by TCRdb. The J gene is TRBJ2-7, the V gene TRBV5-1; the table calls TRBD2, which could not be checked here. Both ends counted, the CDR3 spans 9 residues. The germline V gene has CDR1 SGHRS and CDR2 YFSETQ. CDR3 sequence reads: CASSLPLTS.

In this sample, this clonotype turned up many times. This chain joins TRBV2 and TRBJ2-1; the D gene is possibly TRBD2 (5 bases). The CDR3 loop spans 16 amino acids. Germline lookup yields CDR1 SNHLY and CDR2 FYNNEI. V was cut by 6 bases and J by 0 bases, with 15 bases left in between. This CDR3 reads CASRTRTVSSYNEQFF. CDR3 sequence (DNA): TGTGCCAGCAGGACGAGGACTGTCAGCTCCTACAATGAGCAGTTCTTC. Full variable domain (outside the CDR3, taken from reference TRBV2 and TRBJ2-1): EPEVTQTPSHQVTQMGQEVILRCVPISNHLYFYWYRQILGQKVEFLVSFYNNEISEKSEIFDDQFSVERPDGSNFTLKIRSTKLEDSAMYFCASRTRTVSSYNEQFFGPGTRLTVL.

This rearrangement joins TRBV2 to TRBJ2-7; D unclear. Germline V lookup: CDR1 SNHLY, CDR2 FYNNEI. The ends were cut back, 6 bases at V and 0 bases at J, with 12 bases in the middle. The CDR3 length is 14 residues. The CDR3 region is CASSVGQTSYEQYF. The CDR3 DNA is TGTGCCAGCAGCGTAGGGCAGACCTCCTACGAGCAGTACTTC.

The chain employs TRBV29-1 and TRBJ2-7, with D possibly called TRBD1 or TRBD2 (5 bases each). Germline V gene sequence: CDR1 SQVTM, CDR2 ANQGSEA. Trimming cost V 6 bases and J 2 bases, with 11 bases left between them. This CDR3 has 12 residues. DNA of the CDR3: TGCAGCGTGGGGGACCCTGCCTACGAGCAGTACTTC. Translated, it gives CSVGDPAYEQYF.

This clonotype was detected ten times or more. CDR3 sequence (DNA): TGCGCCAGCTCATGGGTGGGTGAGACCCAGTACTTC. Translating it yields CASSWVGETQYF. This chain joins TRBV10-2 and TRBJ2-5, with unresolved D. Germline-derived CDR1 and CDR2 are WSHSY and SAAADI. The V gene lost 8 bases and the J gene lost 5 bases, with 12 bases spanning the gap. The CDR3 contains 12 residues.

This clonotype has a count of ten or more. The rearrangement joins TRBV10-3 to TRBJ1-5; D is unclear. This CDR3 has 14 amino acids. The germline CDR1 and CDR2 sequences are ENHRY and SYGVKD. The germline V and J ends were trimmed by 0 bases and 3 bases, with 6 bases remaining between them. CDR3 DNA: TGTGCCATCAGTGAGTCACGGGCCAATCAGCCCCAGCATTTT. Its protein is CAISESRANQPQHF.

Ten or more counts support this clonotype. Without the conserved terminal phenylalanine or tryptophan, this CDR3 likely stems from a read error. No DNA is shown, since the ends of the CDR3 on it are uncertain; the CDR3 is the one TCRdb lists. J is TRBJ1-1 and V is TRBV5-8; the table's D call TRBD1 went unverified against the DNA. The CDR3 sequence runs 10 residues, both termini included. CDR1 is SGHTS and CDR2 is YDEGEE in the germline V gene. Here the CDR3 reads CASSYRGGSL.

The table lists this clonotype with many counts. The V call is TRBV20-1, the J call TRBJ2-1; 11 bases agree with TRBD2. The CDR3 loop spans 15 amino acids. The V segment lost 0 bases and the J segment 2 bases; nucleotides outside the gene matches: 0. Germline CDR1 reads DFQATT; CDR2 reads SNEGSKA (reference sequence). The CDR3 nucleotides read TGCAGTGCTAGAGATAGCGGGAGGGCCTACAATGAGCAGTTCTTC. It specifies CSARDSGRAYNEQFF.

This chain uses TRBV12-3 or TRBV12-4 with TRBJ1-2; D remains ambiguous. Deletions cut 4 bases from V and 8 bases from J, with 8 bases between. CDR3 length: 11 amino acids. This CDR3 is CASSSAGGYTF. The CDR3 DNA reads TGTGCCAGCAGTTCAGCCGGCGGCTACACCTTC.

V gene TRBV12-3 or TRBV12-4 combines with J gene TRBJ2-1; possibly TRBD1 or TRBD2 for D (5 bases each). Trimming stripped 2 bases from V and 4 bases from J, with 18 bases between. The CDR3 spans 17 residues. Here the CDR3 DNA reads TGTGCCAGCAGTTTAACGATGACATTTGAGGGGTACAATGAGCAGTTCTTC. This encodes CASSLTMTFEGYNEQFF.

The sample holds many counts of this clonotype. The rearrangement links TRBV4-1 to TRBJ2-5, with TRBD2 as a possible D gene (6 bases). V was clipped by 4 bases and J by 2 bases, with 11 bases between them. Germline CDR1 and CDR2: MGHRA and YSYEKL. The CDR3 runs 14 residues. CDR3 nucleotide sequence: TGCGCCAGCAGCCCAACGGCGGGGCAAGAGACCCAGTACTTC. Its translation is CASSPTAGQETQYF.

The rearrangement links TRBV24-1 to TRBJ1-5; D gene ambiguous. V was shortened by 4 bases and J by 7 bases, with 22 bases between the two germline ends. The CDR3 totals 17 residues. Per the germline V gene, CDR1 is KGHDR and CDR2 is SFDVKD. The CDR3 protein is CATSDRYRLDLGQPQHF. CDR3 sequence (DNA): TGTGCCACCAGTGACCGTTATCGACTGGACCTTGGACAGCCCCAGCATTTT.

The genes are TRBV7-6 and TRBJ2-3, with unresolved D. Trimming left V 2 bases short and J 5 bases short, with 5 bases between. The CDR3 is made up of 12 amino acids. The V gene's germline CDR1 is SGHVS and CDR2 FNYEAQ. The CDR3 DNA is TGTGCCAGCAGCTTACAGAGAGATACGCAGTATTTT. Its protein is CASSLQRDTQYF.

V usage is TRBV20-1 and J usage is TRBJ1-5; 9 bases are shared with TRBD1. Looked up from germline, CDR1 is DFQATT and CDR2 is SNEGSKA (reference sequence). This CDR3 spans 18 amino acids. V dropped 3 bases and J dropped 0; count of bases not matched to a gene: 12. CDR3 loop: CSARRTGARWDSNQPQHF. The CDR3 DNA is TGCAGTGCTAGGAGGACAGGGGCCCGATGGGATAGCAATCAGCCCCAGCATTTT.

V is TRBV10-3 and J is TRBJ2-7, with 9 bases that match TRBD1. Germline V gene data show CDR1 as ENHRY and CDR2 as SYGVKD. The CDR3 totals 14 residues. V shed 10 bases and J 4 bases; nucleotides not matched to a gene: 11. The DNA for the CDR3 is TGTGCCACCAGACAACAGGGGGCGGTTTACGAGCAGTACTTC. The encoded protein is CATRQQGAVYEQYF.

This clonotype was counted many times. The chain is built from TRBV6-1 and TRBJ1-5; 7 nucleotides match TRBD1. Germline CDR1 MNHNS, CDR2 SASEGT. The CDR3 contains 16 residues. The junction had 9 bases not matched to a gene; V was cut back by 7 bases and J by 0 bases. CDR3 DNA: TGTGCCAGCACCGAAGGGGGCGTTACTAGCAATCAGCCCCAGCATTTT. The encoded protein is CASTEGGVTSNQPQHF.

The chain links TRBV2 to TRBJ2-1; TRBD2 matches at 7 bases. Germline V gives CDR1 SNHLY, CDR2 FYNNEI. With 10 bases clipped from V and 7 bases from J, the junction kept 13 bases outside the gene matches. CDR3 size: 14 residues. CDR3 in amino acids: CAIPSGGLGNEQFF. The CDR3 nucleotides are TGTGCCATCCCGTCGGGGGGACTTGGGAATGAGCAGTTCTTC. Based on the CDR3 plus reference TRBV2 and TRBJ2-1, the full variable domain is EPEVTQTPSHQVTQMGQEVILRCVPISNHLYFYWYRQILGQKVEFLVSFYNNEISEKSEIFDDQFSVERPDGSNFTLKIRSTKLEDSAMYFCAIPSGGLGNEQFFGPGTRLTVL.

This clonotype came up many times. The rearrangement uses TRBV27 and TRBJ1-6; D is unclear. Trimming stripped 7 bases from V and 4 bases from J, with 11 bases between. The CDR3 is made up of 14 amino acids. Germline assignment: CDR1 MNHEY and CDR2 SMNVEV (reference sequence). CDR3 region: CASTPQAYNSPLHF. In DNA, the CDR3 is TGTGCCAGCACCCCCCAGGCTTATAATTCACCCCTCCACTTT.

This clonotype was found many times. The rearrangement joins TRBV28 to TRBJ1-2, with TRBD1 identical over 8 bases. Germline V gene sequence: CDR1 MDHEN, CDR2 SYDVKM. The CDR3 has 14 residues. The ends lost 7 bases at V and 1 base at J; junction bases unmatched: 5. The CDR3 here is CASTTGQGNYGYTF. The CDR3 DNA reads as TGTGCCAGCACCACAGGACAGGGTAACTATGGCTACACCTTC.

The V and J genes are TRBV9 and TRBJ2-5, with D unresolved. The germline V gene encodes CDR1 SGDLS and CDR2 YYNGEE. The CDR3 is made up of 13 amino acids. V lost 4 bases and J 5 bases, leaving 12 bases between the germline ends. CDR3 amino acids: CASSPPREETQYF. CDR3 nucleotide sequence: TGTGCCAGCAGCCCCCCGCGTGAGGAGACCCAGTACTTC.

About this clonotype: This may come from a read error, since a much larger clone is one base off. The CDR3 region has the DNA TGTGCCAGCGGTTGGGAGACCCAGTGCTTC. Protein: CASGWETQCF. This chain links TRBV6-6 with TRBJ2-5, with D maybe TRBD2 (5 bases). This CDR3 region has 10 residues. Germline CDR1 MNHNY, CDR2 SVGAGI (reference sequence).

V and J are TRBV19 and TRBJ2-4; 7 bases line up with TRBD2. The germline V gene encodes CDR1 LNHDA and CDR2 SQIVND (reference sequence). J was trimmed by 3 bases and V by 9 bases; bases with no gene match: 29. The CDR3 contains 21 residues. CDR3 residues: CASSLVPSRWADPGGKNIQYF. DNA for the CDR3: TGTGCCAGCAGTTTGGTCCCTTCGCGGTGGGCGGACCCGGGGGGCAAAAACATTCAGTACTTC.

This clonotype has just a few counts. The V and J genes are TRBV2 and TRBJ1-1; D not certain. The CDR3 contains 12 residues. The V gene lost 6 bases and the J gene lost 6 bases, with 11 bases spanning the gap. Germline V gives CDR1 SNHLY, CDR2 FYNNEI. CDR3 sequence reads: CASSGNGAEAFF. The CDR3, as DNA: TGTGCCAGCAGCGGGAATGGCGCTGAAGCTTTCTTT. The full variable domain, rest sourced from reference TRBV2 and TRBJ1-1, is EPEVTQTPSHQVTQMGQEVILRCVPISNHLYFYWYRQILGQKVEFLVSFYNNEISEKSEIFDDQFSVERPDGSNFTLKIRSTKLEDSAMYFCASSGNGAEAFFGQGTRLTVV.

The chain carries TRBV5-4 and TRBJ2-3; maybe TRBD1 (8 bases). CDR1 and CDR2 (germline): SGHNT, YYREEE (reference sequence). The CDR3 is 15 amino acids. V shed 1 base and J shed 4 bases, with 13 bases lying between them. The CDR3 is CASSLTGGAADTQYF. Written as DNA, the CDR3 is TGTGCCAGCAGCTTGACAGGGGGGGCGGCAGATACGCAGTATTTT.

The table lists this clonotype with a count of one. The chain uses TRBV24-1 and TRBJ2-5; a weak D match, TRBD1 (5 bases). Germline CDR1 reads KGHDR; CDR2 reads SFDVKD. The CDR3 length is 15 residues. V shed 3 bases and J shed 5 bases, with 15 bases lying between them. The CDR3 coding sequence is TGTGCCACCAGTGATCCAGGGTTAGGTTCGGAGACCCAGTACTTC. This sequence encodes CATSDPGLGSETQYF.